The clone carrying this T cell receptor beta chain was seen only a few times. The CDR3 has 14 amino acids. V shed 4 bases and J shed 3 bases, with 15 bases lying between them. Germline CDR1 and CDR2: GTSNPN and SVGIG (reference sequence). The sample belongs to a study of blood T cell repertoires in COVID-19. Across the whole study: Acute-phase and convalescent COVID-19 samples originated in the United States, Italy and Spain. Nucleic acid was either cDNA or gDNA, and it came from T cells, B-cell-depleted T cells, or PBMCs.

Authors' methods: Scientists estimated how many nucleated cells there were by amplifying reference gene primers. TCRdb's copy holds only in-frame clones and misses some; the assay was immunoSEQ multiplex PCR. That table supplies the V and J calls and clone size; D and trimming were determined from the DNA. Counted here are roughly 200,000 clones, 80% occurring once; the ten biggest clones make up approximately 7%. The TCR sequence derives from an older man with active or convalescent COVID-19. The chain recombines TRBV30 with TRBJ1-1, with D tentatively TRBD1 (5 bases). The sample was peripheral blood. CDR3 residues: CAWKRQWGDTEAFF. The CDR3 DNA follows: TGTGCCTGGAAACGACAGTGGGGTGACACTGAAGCTTTCTTT.